The next 18 T cell receptor beta chains were all read from a single sample in a study of cytomegalovirus exposure and HLA in healthy donors. The PCR ran on 60 Vbeta and 13 Jbeta primers. Sequencing used immunoSEQ multiplex PCR; TCRdb keeps in-frame clones, though not all of them. Of around 150,000 clones in the sample, almost 80% are singletons; the top ten hold over 11%. The source material was PBMCs. The receptors shown here come from a man aged 50 to 60 in good health and CMV-seropositive.

The V gene is TRBV6-6, the J gene TRBJ1-2; D remains ambiguous. This CDR3 spans 13 amino acids. Germline V lookup: CDR1 MNHNY, CDR2 SVGAGI (reference sequence). The V gene lost 2 bases and the J gene lost 7 bases, with 11 bases spanning the gap. CDR3 bases: TGTGCCAGCAGTTACGACTCCGGGTCTGGCTACACCTTC. Residues: CASSYDSGSGYTF.

This sequence joins TRBV25-1 and TRBJ2-5, with 7 bases lining up with TRBD1. J was trimmed by 5 bases and V by 6 bases; bases with no gene match: 9. There are 14 residues in the CDR3. Germline CDR1 reads MGHDK; CDR2 reads SYGVNS. CDR3 nucleotide sequence: TGTGCCAGCAGATCGTTAGGGACAGAGGAGACCCAGTACTTC. The encoded protein is CASRSLGTEETQYF. Variable domain in full (rest from reference TRBV25-1 and TRBJ2-5): EADIYQTPRYLVIGTGKKITLECSQTMGHDKMYWYQQDPGMELHLIHYSYGVNSTEKGDLSSESTVSRIRTEHFPLTLESARPSHTSQYLCASRSLGTEETQYFGPGTRLLVL.

This clone turned up a few times. Written as DNA, the CDR3 is TGTGCCACTCAACCTACAGGCAATTCACCCCTCCACTTT. Its translation is CATQPTGNSPLHF. The V and J genes are TRBV6-1 and TRBJ1-6; D might be TRBD1 (5 bases). Per germline, CDR1 MNHNS and CDR2 SASEGT. V was cut by 10 bases and J by 7 bases, with 14 bases left in between. This CDR3 has 13 residues.

About this clone: The same CDR3 arises from other DNA sequences in this sample as well. The CDR3 coding sequence is TGTGCCAGCAGTTACGGGGGCGGCCAGCCCCAGCATTTT. It encodes CASSYGGGQPQHF. The V gene is TRBV6-5, the J gene TRBJ1-5; D possibly corresponds to TRBD1 (6 bases). This CDR3 has 13 residues. V lost 2 bases and J lost 7, with 9 bases in between. CDR1 is MNHEY, CDR2 SVGAGI, per germline.

The chain uses TRBV6-1 and TRBJ1-5; TRBD1 matches at 7 bases. The CDR3 spans 15 residues. The V and J ends lost 3 bases and 2 bases, in that order; junction bases with no gene match: 4. Germline values: CDR1 MNHNS, CDR2 SASEGT. The CDR3 nucleotides read TGTGCCAGCAGTGACGAGGGGGCCCGCAATCAGCCCCAGCATTTT. It encodes CASSDEGARNQPQHF.

This chain joins TRBV11-2 and TRBJ2-2, with 8 bases matching TRBD1. V shed 1 base, J shed 2 bases, and the junction held 3 bases outside the gene matches. The CDR3 spans 16 residues. The germline V gene encodes CDR1 SGHAT and CDR2 FQNNGV. CDR3 in amino acids: CASSLGRGQNTGELFF. The CDR3 DNA is TGTGCCAGCAGCTTAGGCAGGGGGCAAAACACCGGGGAGCTGTTTTTT. The full variable domain, in which reference TRBV11-2 and TRBJ2-2 provide the parts outside the CDR3, is EAGVAQSPRYKIIEKRQSVAFWCNPISGHATLYWYQQILGQGPKLLIQFQNNGVVDDSQLPKDRFSAERLKGVDSTLKIQPAKLEDSAVYLCASSLGRGQNTGELFFGEGSRLTVL.

This clone came up once. This chain joins TRBV7-9 and TRBJ2-5; 12 positions agree with TRBD2. CDR3 length equals 16 residues. Trimming removed 2 bases from V and 5 bases from J; junction bases left unmatched: 6. The germline gives CDR1 SEHNR, CDR2 FQNEAQ (reference sequence). The CDR3 is CASSLTSGGQMETQYF. In DNA, the CDR3 is TGTGCCAGCAGCTTAACTAGCGGGGGGCAGATGGAGACCCAGTACTTC.

This rearrangement joins TRBV9 to TRBJ2-2, with a possible D match to TRBD2 (6 bases). This CDR3 is built from 14 residues. The germline V and J ends were trimmed by 3 bases and 7 bases, with 13 bases remaining between them. Germline-derived CDR1 and CDR2 are SGDLS and YYNGEE. The CDR3 region has the DNA TGTGCCAGCAGCGACAGGAGGGAGATCGGGGAGCTGTTTTTT. Translation gives CASSDRREIGELFF.

The rearrangement uses TRBV7-2 and TRBJ2-5; the D gene is possibly TRBD2 (5 bases). CDR1 SGHTA and CDR2 FQGNSA come from the germline V gene. This CDR3 comprises 14 residues. Trimming took off 2 bases at V and 2 bases at J, with 9 bases between the two ends. The CDR3 here is CASSLSGRQETQYF. Written as DNA, the CDR3 is TGTGCCAGCAGCTTAAGCGGCAGGCAAGAGACCCAGTACTTC.

The V and J genes are TRBV7-8 and TRBJ2-5; D unresolved. The CDR3 consists of 11 residues. Per germline, CDR1 SGHVS and CDR2 FQNEAQ. The V end was cut by 4 bases, the J end by 4 bases, with 4 bases between. CDR3 region: CASSSSETQYF. The CDR3 DNA sequence: TGTGCCAGCAGCTCTTCAGAGACCCAGTACTTC.

The chain links TRBV5-6 to TRBJ1-5; TRBD1 agrees at 8 bases. The CDR3 is 15 amino acids. V trimming: 2 bases; J trimming: 6 bases; junction bases outside the gene matches: 7. The germline CDR1 and CDR2 sequences are SGHDT and YYEEEE. The CDR3 coding sequence is TGTGCCAGCAGCTTAGGGACAGGTTCAAGTCAGCCCCAGCATTTT. This sequence encodes CASSLGTGSSQPQHF.

The CDR3 here is CASSQEQGALREKLFF. The CDR3 DNA reads TGTGCCAGCAGCCAAGAACAGGGGGCGCTTAGGGAAAAACTGTTTTTT. The chain carries TRBV5-8 and TRBJ1-4, with TRBD1 identical over 9 bases. CDR3 length equals 16 residues. CDR1 is SGHTS and CDR2 is YDEGEE in the germline V gene. The V and J ends lost 4 bases and 8 bases, in that order; junction bases with no gene match: 12.

The V gene is TRBV19, the J gene TRBJ1-6; unclear D gene. The CDR3 loop spans 13 amino acids. The V end lost 1 base, the J end lost 7 bases, and 5 bases lay between the germline ends. The germline CDR1 and CDR2 sequences are LNHDA and SQIVND (reference sequence). CDR3 nucleotide sequence: TGTGCCAGTAGTATAGGGCGGAATTCACCCCTCCACTTT. It yields the protein CASSIGRNSPLHF.

This CDR3 reads CASTTGHGGNQPQHF. The CDR3 DNA is TGTGCCAGCACTACCGGGCACGGGGGTAATCAGCCCCAGCATTTT. The J gene is TRBJ1-5, the V gene TRBV2; TRBD1 might be the D (5 bases). There are 15 residues in the CDR3. V lost 7 bases, J lost 4 bases, and 17 bases lay in between. The germline CDR1 and CDR2 sequences are SNHLY and FYNNEI.

This chain uses TRBV6-5 with TRBJ1-2; TRBD1 is a possible D gene (6 bases). The CDR3 length is 15 residues. The germline V gene has CDR1 MNHEY and CDR2 SVGAGI. Deletions cut 6 bases from V and 2 bases from J, with 16 bases between. The CDR3 DNA reads TGTGCCAGCAGGGGCTCCAGGGGAGAGAACTATGGCTACACCTTC. Its protein product is CASRGSRGENYGYTF.

The rearrangement links TRBV28 to TRBJ2-7; a possible D gene is TRBD1 (5 bases). Germline CDR1 and CDR2: MDHEN and SYDVKM. The CDR3 spans 16 residues. Deletions cut 6 bases from V and 3 bases from J, with 21 bases between. This CDR3 is CASRRVGPGSNYEQYV. DNA for the CDR3: TGTGCCAGCAGACGGGTCGGGCCAGGGTCAAACTACGAGCAGTACGTC.

The rearrangement joins TRBV9 to TRBJ1-3; 8 bases agree with TRBD1. The V gene end was trimmed by 2 bases and the J gene end by 9 bases; junction bases not matched to a gene: 7. The CDR3 is made up of 14 amino acids. The germline CDR1 and CDR2 sequences are SGDLS and YYNGEE. In nucleotides, the CDR3 is TGTGCCAGCAGCGTCACGACAGGGGAAAGCACCATATATTTT. Translated, it gives CASSVTTGESTIYF. Supplemented by reference TRBV9 and TRBJ1-3, the full variable domain reads DSGVTQTPKHLITATGQRVTLRCSPRSGDLSVYWYQQSLDQGLQFLIQYYNGEERAKGNILERFSAQQFPDLHSELNLSSLELGDSALYFCASSVTTGESTIYFGEGSWLTVV.

The V and J genes are TRBV5-1 and TRBJ1-5; TRBD1 might be the D (6 bases). V shed 0 bases and J shed 7 bases, with 11 bases lying between them. The CDR3 consists of 14 residues. Germline CDR1 is SGHRS and CDR2 is YFSETQ. CDR3 in DNA: TGCGCCAGCAGCTTGGCAGGGGCTGGGCAGCCCCAGCATTTT. Translated, it gives CASSLAGAGQPQHF.